This T cell receptor (beta chain) was profiled in a study of early T cells in non-severe SARS-CoV-2 infection (dated by TCRdb to about 2021). For the study in its entirety: TCR sequencing used bulk RNA from unsorted whole blood, so alpha and beta chains could not be paired.

The paper's findings and limits, for the study overall: VDJdb matching was skewed toward anti-spike CD8 responses and likely underestimated virus-specific expansions by missing private and CD4 specificities.

There are many counts of this clonotype. The target of this receptor is not known. Qualities for individual bases were not recorded, and no much larger clone is one base off. Receptor libraries were prepared by 5' RACE. The sequencing machine was a NextSeq 500. To correct for sequencing error and PCR bias, the TCR library protocol tagged individual cDNA molecules with unique molecular identifiers. TCR alpha and beta chains were both sequenced, and the abundances of alpha and beta sequences in each sample were closely correlated with each other. Regarding the original processing steps: Decombinator V4 was used to annotate the V gene, J gene and CDR3 of the TCR sequences. TCRs were defined as expanded if a significant change between any two time points was detected under a Poisson model with p below 0.0001. TCR abundances were normalised to the total number of TCRs sequenced per sample and were expressed as counts per million. TRAV1-2 paired with TRAJ12, TRAJ20 or TRAJ33 defined MAIT TCRs, while TRAV10 paired with TRAJ18 defined iNKT TCRs. VDJdb, accessed 1 November 2021, was searched for CMV, EBV and SARS-CoV-2 annotated TCRs, with TCRs annotated for multiple antigens excluded. Using fastp trimming at Q25 and MiXCR clonotype assembly, TCRdb reanalyzed the public sequencing data and kept in-frame beta chains. Under each unique CDR3 protein, matching rows form one entry showing the most common genes and DNA. The V and J calls were not made by the authors but by TCRdb's processing. This sample comprises 63,000 or so distinct CDR3 sequences, roughly 10% of them detected only once. The ten largest clones add up to around 6.3% of the sample.

Set within a cohort of healthcare workers in London, UK, this nested case-control study involved weekly PCR testing of nasopharyngeal swabs along with blood sampling. Healthcare workers were recruited during the week of the UK lockdown, between 23 and 31 March 2020, and followed weekly for up to 16 weeks. The trim is 5 bases for V and 2 bases for J, with a gap of 9 bases between the germline ends. From the cysteine through the phenylalanine, the CDR3 covers 14 amino acids. The entry retains the CDR3 DNA only, 42 bases that are in frame from base 1. The sample was whole blood. Recombination joined TRBV12-3 or TRBV12-4 with TRBJ2-2; the D gene is perhaps TRBD1, from 6 matching bases. The source is an adult who was a healthcare worker with PCR-confirmed SARS-CoV-2 infection or an uninfected control (not recorded which). The CDR3 region has the sequence CASSPGANTGELFF. The DNA sequence follows: TGTGCCAGCAGTCCAGGGGCAAACACCGGGGAGCTGTTTTTT.